This TCR beta chain was observed in a study of blood T cell repertoires in COVID-19. Whole-study context: COVID-19 samples collected from the United States, Italy and Spain covered acute and convalescent phases. In each case, the material was cDNA or gDNA derived from T cells, B-cell-depleted T cells, or PBMCs.

The authors' processing: Reference gene primer amplification gave nucleated cell count estimates. Assay: immunoSEQ multiplex PCR; the TCRdb copy retains only in-frame clones and omits some. That table is the source of V, J and clone size, and D and trimming were worked out from the DNA. This table has more than 100,000 clones, 82% appearing once. V was cut by 0 bases and J by 0 bases, with 7 bases left in between. In germline, CDR1 is LGHNA, CDR2 YSLEER. The CDR3 runs 15 residues. The source of this sequence is a woman between 70 and 85 years old with acute or convalescent COVID-19. This sequence joins TRBV4-3 and TRBJ2-3, with D unresolved. Sequencing was done on a sample of peripheral blood. The CDR3 DNA is TGCGCCAGCAGCCAAGACAGAATTAGCACAGATACGCAGTATTTT. It specifies CASSQDRISTDTQYF.